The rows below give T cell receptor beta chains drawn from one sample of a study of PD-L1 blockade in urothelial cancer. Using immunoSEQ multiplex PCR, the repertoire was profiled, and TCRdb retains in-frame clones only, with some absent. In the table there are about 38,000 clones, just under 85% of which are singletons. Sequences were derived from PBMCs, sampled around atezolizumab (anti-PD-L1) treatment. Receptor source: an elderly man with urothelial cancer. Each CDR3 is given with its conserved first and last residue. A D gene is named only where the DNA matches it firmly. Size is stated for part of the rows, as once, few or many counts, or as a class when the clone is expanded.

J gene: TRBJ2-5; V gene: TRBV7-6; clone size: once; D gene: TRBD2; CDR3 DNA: TGTGCCAGCAGCTTATTGGGCGGGGGGCTAGCGGGAGGAGAGACCCAGTACTTC; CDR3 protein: CASSLLGGGLAGGETQYF
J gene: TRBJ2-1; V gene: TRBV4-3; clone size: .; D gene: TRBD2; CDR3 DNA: TGCGCCAGCAGAGAAGCGGGAGGGAACTACAATGAGCAGTTCTTC; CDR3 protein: CASREAGGNYNEQFF
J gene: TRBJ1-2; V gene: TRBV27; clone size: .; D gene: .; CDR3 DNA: TGTGCCAGCAGGGAAGGAGGCATGACGATCTATGGCTACACCTTC; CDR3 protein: CASREGGMTIYGYTF
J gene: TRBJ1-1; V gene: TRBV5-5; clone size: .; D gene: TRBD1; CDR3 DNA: TGTGCCAGCAGCCCCTATACACGGACAGGGAACACTGAAGCTTTCTTT; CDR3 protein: CASSPYTRTGNTEAFF
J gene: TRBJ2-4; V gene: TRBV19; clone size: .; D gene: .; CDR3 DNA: TGTGCCAGTAGTATTTCGGGAGCCAAAAACATTCAGTACTTC; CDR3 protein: CASSISGAKNIQYF
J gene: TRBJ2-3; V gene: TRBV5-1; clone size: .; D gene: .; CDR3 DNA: TGCGCCAGCAGCTTGTCTAGTGGCACAGATACGCAGTATTTT; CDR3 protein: CASSLSSGTDTQYF
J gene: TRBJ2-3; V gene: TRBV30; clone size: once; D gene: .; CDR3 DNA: TGTAGCTTGCAGCTAGCGAGATACACAGATACGCAGTATTTT; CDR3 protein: CSLQLARYTDTQYF
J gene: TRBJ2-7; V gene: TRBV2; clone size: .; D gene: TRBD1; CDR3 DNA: TGTGCCAGCAGTGAATCGACAGGGGGCATGCACGAGCAGTACTTC; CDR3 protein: CASSESTGGMHEQYF
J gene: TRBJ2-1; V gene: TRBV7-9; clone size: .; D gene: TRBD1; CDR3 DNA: TGTGCCAGCAGCATGGGACAGGGGGCGCGGAATGAGCAGTTCTTC; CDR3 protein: CASSMGQGARNEQFF
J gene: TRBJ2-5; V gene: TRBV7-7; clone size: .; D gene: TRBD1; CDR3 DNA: TGTGCCAGCAGCCCCGGGACAGGGTACTTC; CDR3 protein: CASSPGTGYF
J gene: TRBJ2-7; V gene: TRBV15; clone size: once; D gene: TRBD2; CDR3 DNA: TGTGCCACCAGCAGGGCGGGAGCGTACTCCTACGAGCAGTACTTC; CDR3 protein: CATSRAGAYSYEQYF
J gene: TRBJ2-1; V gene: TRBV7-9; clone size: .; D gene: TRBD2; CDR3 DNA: TGTGCCAGCAGCTCGACTAGCGTCTACAATGAGCAGTTCTTC; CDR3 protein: CASSSTSVYNEQFF
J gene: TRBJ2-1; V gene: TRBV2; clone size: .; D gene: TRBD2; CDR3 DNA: TGTGCCAGCAGTGATTGGCGGGAGTCAGCCAATGAGCAGTTCTTC; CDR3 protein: CASSDWRESANEQFF
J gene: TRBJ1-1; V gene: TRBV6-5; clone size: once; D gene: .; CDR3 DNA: TGTGCCAGCAGTTTACAGCTGAACACTGAAGCTTTCTTT; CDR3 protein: CASSLQLNTEAFF
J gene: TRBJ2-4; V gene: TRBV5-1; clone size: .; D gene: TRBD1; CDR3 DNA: TGCGCCAGCAGGTCCAGGACAGGGGGTCTTGACATTCAGTACTTC; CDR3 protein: CASRSRTGGLDIQYF
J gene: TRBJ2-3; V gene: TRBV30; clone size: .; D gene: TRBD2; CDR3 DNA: TGTGCCTGGAGGTCTAGCGGGAGGACCTCTTTCACAGATACGCAGTATTTT; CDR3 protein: CAWRSSGRTSFTDTQYF
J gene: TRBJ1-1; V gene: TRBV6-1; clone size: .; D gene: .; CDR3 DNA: TGTGCCAGCAGAACCCGCGTTCAAAACACTGAAGCTTTCTTT; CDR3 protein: CASRTRVQNTEAFF
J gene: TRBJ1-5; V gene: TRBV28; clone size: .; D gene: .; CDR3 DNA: TGTGCCAGCAGTTTACCAGAAATTTTAAATCAGCCCCAGCATTTT; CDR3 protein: CASSLPEILNQPQHF
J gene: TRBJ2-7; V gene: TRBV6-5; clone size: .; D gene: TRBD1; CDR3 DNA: TGTGCCAGCAGTCTATTGGACAGGGATCTCAGCGAGCAGTACTTC; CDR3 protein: CASSLLDRDLSEQYF
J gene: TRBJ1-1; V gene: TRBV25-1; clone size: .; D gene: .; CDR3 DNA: TGTGCCAGCAGGGGCTGGCTGATGAACACTGAAGCTTTCTTT; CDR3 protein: CASRGWLMNTEAFF
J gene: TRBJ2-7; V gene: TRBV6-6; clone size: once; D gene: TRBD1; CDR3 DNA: TGTGCCAGCAGCCCCCTAGACAGGGGCGTCTACGAGCAGTACTTC; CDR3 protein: CASSPLDRGVYEQYF
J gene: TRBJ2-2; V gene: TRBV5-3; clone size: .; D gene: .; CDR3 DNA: TGTGCCAGATTTATACTGACAAACACCGGGGAGCTGTTTTTT; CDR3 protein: CARFILTNTGELFF
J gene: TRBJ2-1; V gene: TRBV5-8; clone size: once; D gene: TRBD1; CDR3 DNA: TGTGCCAGCAGCTTCGGGGACAGGGATTACAATGAGCAGTTCTTC; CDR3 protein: CASSFGDRDYNEQFF
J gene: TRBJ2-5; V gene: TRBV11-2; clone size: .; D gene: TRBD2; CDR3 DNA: TGTGCCAGCAGCTTAGGGCTTACGCGGGGGGCGGGGGAGACCCAGTACTTC; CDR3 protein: CASSLGLTRGAGETQYF
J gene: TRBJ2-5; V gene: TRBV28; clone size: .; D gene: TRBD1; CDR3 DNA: TGTGCCAGCAGGAGGCAGGGGGCGAGGCAAGAGACCCAGTACTTC; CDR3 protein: CASRRQGARQETQYF
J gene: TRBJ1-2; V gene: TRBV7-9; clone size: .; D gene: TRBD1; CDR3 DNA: TGTGCCAGCAGCCCGGGACAGGTCTATGGCTACACCTTC; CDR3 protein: CASSPGQVYGYTF
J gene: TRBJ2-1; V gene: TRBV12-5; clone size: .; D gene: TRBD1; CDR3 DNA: TGTGCTAGTGGTTTGGTACCGGGACAGGGGGCCGGGAATGAGCAGTTCTTC; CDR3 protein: CASGLVPGQGAGNEQFF
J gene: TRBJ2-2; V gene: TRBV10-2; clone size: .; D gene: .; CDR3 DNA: TGCGCCGCGGAGGCCGAAGACACCGGGGAGCTGTTTTTT; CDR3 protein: CAAEAEDTGELFF
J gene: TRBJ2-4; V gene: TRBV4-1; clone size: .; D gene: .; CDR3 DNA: TGCGCCAGCAGCCAAGTAGGATCGGGTCCCAAAAACATTCAGTACTTC; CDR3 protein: CASSQVGSGPKNIQYF
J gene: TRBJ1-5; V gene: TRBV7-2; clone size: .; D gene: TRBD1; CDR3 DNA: TGTGCCAGCAGCGTGACAGGGGGTGAGGGCAATCAGCCCCAGCATTTT; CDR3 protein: CASSVTGGEGNQPQHF
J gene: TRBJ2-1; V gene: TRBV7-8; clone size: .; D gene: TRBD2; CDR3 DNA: TGTGCCAGCAGCTTAATTAGCGGGAGAGTGGGCGCCTACAATGAGCAGTTCTTC; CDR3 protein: CASSLISGRVGAYNEQFF
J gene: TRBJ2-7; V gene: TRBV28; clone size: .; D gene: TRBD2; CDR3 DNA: TGTGCCAGCAGTTTATCTGCGGGAGGGCTGGGAGAGCAGTACTTC; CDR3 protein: CASSLSAGGLGEQYF
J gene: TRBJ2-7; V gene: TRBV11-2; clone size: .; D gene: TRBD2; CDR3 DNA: TGTGCCAGCAGCTTAGCAGCGGGAGGTACTTACGAGCAGTACTTC; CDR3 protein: CASSLAAGGTYEQYF
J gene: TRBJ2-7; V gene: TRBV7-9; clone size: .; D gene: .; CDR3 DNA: TGTGCCAGCAGCCCCCGGGACGAGCAGTACTTC; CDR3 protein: CASSPRDEQYF
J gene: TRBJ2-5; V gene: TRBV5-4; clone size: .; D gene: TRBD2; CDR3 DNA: TGTGCCAGCAGCTCGCGGGAGGGAGGCCGGGAGACCCAGTACTTC; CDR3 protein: CASSSREGGRETQYF
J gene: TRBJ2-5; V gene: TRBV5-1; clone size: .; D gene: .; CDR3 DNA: TGCGCCAGCAGTCTGGAGGAGACCCAGTACTTC; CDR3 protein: CASSLEETQYF
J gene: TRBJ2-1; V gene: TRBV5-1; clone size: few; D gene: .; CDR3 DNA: TGCGCCAGCAGCGACCCTAGCGCCTCCCTCAATGAGCAGTTCTTC; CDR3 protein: CASSDPSASLNEQFF
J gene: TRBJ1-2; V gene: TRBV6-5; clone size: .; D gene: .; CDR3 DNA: TGTGCCAGCAGTTACGACGGCAAACTAATCTATGGCTACACCTTC; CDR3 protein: CASSYDGKLIYGYTF
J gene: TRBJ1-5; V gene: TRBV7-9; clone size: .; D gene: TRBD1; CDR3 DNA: TGTGCCAGCAGCCCCCCAGGGGGCCAGCCCCAGCATTTT; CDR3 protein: CASSPPGGQPQHF
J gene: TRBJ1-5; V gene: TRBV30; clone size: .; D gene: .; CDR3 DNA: TGTGCCTGGAGTGAGAGGTGGGGGCCTGGGCAGCCCCAGCATTTT; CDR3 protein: CAWSERWGPGQPQHF
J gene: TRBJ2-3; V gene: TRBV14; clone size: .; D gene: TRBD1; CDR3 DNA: TGTGCCAGCAGCCAAAACCGGGACAGGCTCACAGATACGCAGTATTTT; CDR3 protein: CASSQNRDRLTDTQYF
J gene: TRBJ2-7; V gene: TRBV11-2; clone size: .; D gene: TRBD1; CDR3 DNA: TGTGCCAGCAGCCAAGTAGGGGGCCCCTACGAGCAGTACTTC; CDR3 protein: CASSQVGGPYEQYF
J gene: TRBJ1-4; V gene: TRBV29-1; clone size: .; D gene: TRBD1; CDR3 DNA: TGCAGCGTGGAAGGGACAGGAGATAATGAAAAACTGTTTTTT; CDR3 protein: CSVEGTGDNEKLFF
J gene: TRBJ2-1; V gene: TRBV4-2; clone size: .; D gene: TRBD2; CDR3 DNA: TGTGCCAGCAGCCCAACCCTAGCGGGGATCTACAATGAGCAGTTCTTC; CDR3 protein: CASSPTLAGIYNEQFF
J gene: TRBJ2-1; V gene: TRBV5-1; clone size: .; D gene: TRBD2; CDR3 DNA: TGCGCCAGCAGCCCACTAGCGGGAGGGGGGAACAATGAGCAGTTCTTC; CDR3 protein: CASSPLAGGGNNEQFF